This TCR beta chain was identified during a study of PD-1 blockade in classical Hodgkin lymphoma. Notes on the study in general: Some patients began nivolumab under 1 year after ASCT. These patients were excluded from later analyses. Whereas CD4+ TCR diversity had risen significantly by C4D1, CD8+ TCR diversity had not.

J gave up 0 bases and V 8 bases, and 6 bases lay outside the gene matches. The germline V gene has CDR1 SGHDN and CDR2 FVKESK. The CDR3 is made up of 14 amino acids. Every single patient, without exception, relapsed after autologous stem cell transplantation, and brentuximab vedotin exposure varied. TCRdb's table, derived via immunoSEQ multiplex PCR, lists solely in-frame clones and lacks some. The sample gives about 61,000 clones, 80% to 90% of which show up once; around 16% is in the top ten. On this clone: The antigen is unknown.

This sample comprised peripheral blood mononuclear cells (PBMCs), obtained at baseline. This TCR was sampled from a human donor with classical Hodgkin lymphoma. The V gene is TRBV14, the J gene TRBJ2-7, with 8 bases that match TRBD1. The CDR3 sequence is CASAYGTGSYEQYF. CDR3 bases: TGTGCCAGCGCGTATGGGACAGGCTCCTACGAGCAGTACTTC.